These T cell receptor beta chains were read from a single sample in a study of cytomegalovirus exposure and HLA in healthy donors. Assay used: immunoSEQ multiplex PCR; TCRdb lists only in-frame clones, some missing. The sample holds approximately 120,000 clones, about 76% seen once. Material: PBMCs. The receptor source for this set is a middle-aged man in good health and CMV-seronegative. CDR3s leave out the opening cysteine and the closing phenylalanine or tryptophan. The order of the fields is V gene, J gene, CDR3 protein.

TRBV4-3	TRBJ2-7	ASSRLTGTGPSYEQY
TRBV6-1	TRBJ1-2	ASSTGQTYYGYT
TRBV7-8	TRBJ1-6	ASSLAAAGGGSPLH
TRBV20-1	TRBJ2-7	SAYSYEQY
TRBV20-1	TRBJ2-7	SARVSYEQY
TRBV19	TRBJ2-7	ASSPLEGVAYEQY
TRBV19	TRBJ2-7	ASSISVNSYEQY
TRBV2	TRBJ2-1	ASSERQGSSYNEQF
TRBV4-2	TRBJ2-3	ASSPSGGRSTDTQY
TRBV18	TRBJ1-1	ASSPNRASEAF
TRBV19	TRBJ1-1	ASSTHKQGNTEAF
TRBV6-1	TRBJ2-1	ASRNRGSPYNEQF
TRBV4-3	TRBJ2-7	ASSQDDRDRGFGEQY
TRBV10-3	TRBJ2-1	AISQTYDSYNEQF
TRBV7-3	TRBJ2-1	ASSLGTSGGIYNDEQF
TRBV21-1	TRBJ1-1	ASSARWGRDMNTEAF
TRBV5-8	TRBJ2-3	ASSSDSPGDTQY
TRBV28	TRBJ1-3	ASSSPGQSGNTIY
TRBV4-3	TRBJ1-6	ASSQNRGNSPLH
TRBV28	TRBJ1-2	ASSLMPLDRNYGYT
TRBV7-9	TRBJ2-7	ASSGTGPEREQY
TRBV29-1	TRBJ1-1	SGKQGIYEAF
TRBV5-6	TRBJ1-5	ASSLTGQPQH
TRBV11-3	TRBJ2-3	ASSGGGSTDTQY
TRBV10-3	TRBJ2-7	AISETVSGLLYEQY
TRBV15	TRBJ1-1	ATKLQGMNTEAF
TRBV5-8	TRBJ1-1	ASPLPYSEAF
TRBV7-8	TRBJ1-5	ASSPGGIQPQH
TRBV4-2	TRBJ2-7	ASSQDIDRARY
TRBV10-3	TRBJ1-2	AISDEVGGYT
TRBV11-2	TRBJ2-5	ASSPGVERGGAETQY
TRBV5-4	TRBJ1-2	ASREWTGGYGYT
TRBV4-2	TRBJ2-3	ASSQDASGGNEGRTDTQY
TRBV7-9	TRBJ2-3	PSSLVTRGTDTQY
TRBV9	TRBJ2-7	ASSPQGRGSYEQY
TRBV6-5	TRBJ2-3	ASSYRGLLTDTQY
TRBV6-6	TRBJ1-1	ASSPQIGGTEAF
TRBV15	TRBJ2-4	ATSSGGASKNIQY
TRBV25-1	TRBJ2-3	ASSESGGVDTQY
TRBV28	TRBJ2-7	ASLQTGNYEQY
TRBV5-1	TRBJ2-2	ASSLTGKTGELF
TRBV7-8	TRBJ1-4	ASSVGTGVTEKLF
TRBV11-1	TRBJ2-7	ASSGSLAGAGDEQY
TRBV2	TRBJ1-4	ASSRNSNEKLF
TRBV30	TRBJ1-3	AWSLAATLSGNTIY
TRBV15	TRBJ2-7	ATSRDRGYYEQY
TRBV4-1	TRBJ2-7	ASSQVGPTYEQY
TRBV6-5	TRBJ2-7	ASSSGQGAYEQY